Following are 2 T cell receptor beta chains from one sample sequenced in a study of PD-L1 blockade in urothelial cancer. The protocol was immunoSEQ multiplex PCR, while the TCRdb copy is restricted to in-frame clones and leaves out a portion. The sample yields about 130,000 clones, approximately 84% seen once. Time point specified: pretreatment peripheral blood. The sequencing here drew on PBMCs, taken around atezolizumab (anti-PD-L1) treatment. The receptors shown here come from a middle-aged man with urothelial cancer.

Of note for this clone: Different DNA sequences within this sample yield the same CDR3. The gene calls are TRBV7-2 and TRBJ1-1, with D hard to call. V lost 1 base to trimming and J lost 1 base, with 7 bases between them. The CDR3 sequence is 14 residues long. Germline CDR1 and CDR2: SGHTA and FQGNSA. CDR3 DNA sequence: TGTGCCAGCAGCTTAGTTGGCGGGAACACTGAAGCTTTCTTT. This sequence encodes CASSLVGGNTEAFF.

The chain carries TRBV6-1 and TRBJ2-2, with D unresolved. The CDR3 totals 11 residues. V was cut by 6 bases and J by 7 bases, with 6 bases left in between. Germline values: CDR1 MNHNS, CDR2 SASEGT. This CDR3 is CASSSLGELFF. The CDR3 nucleotides read TGTGCCAGCAGCTCCCTCGGGGAGCTGTTTTTT.